The 32 T cell receptor beta chains listed next were all sequenced from one sample in a study of post-analysis software for immune sequencing data. General study results and limits: TRBV5-6, TRBV5-1 and TRBV20-1 were among five TRBV segments more frequent in patients than controls.

Incorporated into the TCR beta cDNA libraries were unique molecular identifiers, which served to reduce PCR and sequencing biases. TCRdb reanalysed the PCR reads using MiXCR and keeps one entry per CDR3 protein. The table lists almost 700,000 distinct CDR3 sequences, roughly three fifths of them singletons. Their specific antigens are unknown. Input material: blood. The receptor set was obtained from a girl aged 2-15 years with multiple sclerosis.

V usage is TRBV4-1 and J usage is TRBJ2-7; TRBD2 matches 9 bases. CDR3 length: 19 amino acids. V lost 1 base, J lost 7 bases, and 20 bases stayed unmatched. Germline CDR1 and CDR2: MGHRA and YSYEKL. The CDR3 is CASSQVAGGPGSSTWEQYF. Here the CDR3 DNA reads TGCGCCAGCAGCCAAGTTGCGGGAGGGCCGGGGAGCAGTACCTGGGAGCAGTACTTC.

The rearrangement links TRBV7-9 to TRBJ2-4; D remains ambiguous. Per the germline V gene, CDR1 is SEHNR and CDR2 is FQNEAQ (reference sequence). CDR3 length: 15 residues. V was cut by 4 bases and J by 1 base, with 11 bases left in between. The DNA for the CDR3 is TGTGCCAGCAGCTCACCCATTACCGCCAAAAACATTCAGTACTTC. Translated: CASSSPITAKNIQYF.

This clonotype has only a few counts. This sequence joins TRBV24-1 and TRBJ1-2; the D is unclear. The CDR3 length is 11 residues. The germline V gene encodes CDR1 KGHDR and CDR2 SFDVKD. The V and J ends lost 4 bases and 10 bases respectively, with 9 bases between them. Here the CDR3 reads CATSDGDDYTF. CDR3 bases: TGTGCCACCAGTGACGGAGATGACTACACCTTC.

This clonotype was counted a single time. The CDR3 DNA sequence: TGCGCCAGCAGCCAAGTTCCGGGGACTCCTCGGAATGAGCAGTTCTTC. This sequence encodes CASSQVPGTPRNEQFF. J is TRBJ2-1 and V is TRBV4-1; TRBD2 is a possible D gene (6 bases). The CDR3 length is 16 residues. V was trimmed by 1 base and J by 7 bases, leaving 17 bases between them. The V gene's germline CDR1 is MGHRA and CDR2 YSYEKL.

The chain employs TRBV5-4 and TRBJ2-3, with D possibly TRBD1 on 5 matching bases. The ends were cut back, 0 bases at V and 4 bases at J, with 15 bases in the middle. The length of the CDR3 is 16 residues. Germline CDR1 reads SGHNT; CDR2 reads YYREEE (reference sequence). CDR3 nucleotide sequence: TGTGCCAGCAGCTTGGCCCTAGACAGACCCTCAGATACGCAGTATTTT. Its translation: CASSLALDRPSDTQYF.

The chain carries TRBV6-5 and TRBJ2-7; 11 nucleotides line up with TRBD2. The length of the CDR3 is 16 residues. In germline, CDR1 is MNHEY, CDR2 SVGAGI. J gave up 6 bases and V 0 bases, and 7 bases lay outside the gene matches. The chain's CDR3 is CASSYSIAGGPGEQYF. The CDR3 coding sequence is TGTGCCAGCAGTTACTCGATAGCGGGAGGGCCTGGCGAGCAGTACTTC.

V is TRBV27 and J is TRBJ2-6, with D perhaps TRBD1 (5 bases). The CDR3 runs to 15 residues. V was trimmed by 2 bases and J by 2 bases, leaving 7 bases between them. Germline CDR1 MNHEY, CDR2 SMNVEV (reference sequence). The CDR3 protein is CASSLGAAGANVLTF. The CDR3 nucleotides are TGTGCCAGCAGTTTAGGGGCGGCTGGGGCCAACGTCCTGACTTTC. Full variable domain (remainder filled in from reference TRBV27 and TRBJ2-6): EAQVTQNPRYLITVTGKKLTVTCSQNMNHEYMSWYRQDPGLGLRQIYYSMNVEVTDKGDVPEGYKVSRKEKRNFPLILESPSPNQTSLYFCASSLGAAGANVLTFGAGSRLTVL.

The rearrangement links TRBV6-5 to TRBJ2-1, with D possibly being TRBD1 (6 bases). V lost 6 bases and J 8 bases, leaving 11 bases between the germline ends. Germline V gives CDR1 MNHEY, CDR2 SVGAGI. The CDR3 has 12 amino acids. The CDR3 loop is CASSPDSHEQFF. The CDR3 DNA is TGTGCCAGCAGCCCGGACAGCCATGAGCAGTTCTTC.

The chain recombines TRBV2 with TRBJ1-6; D gene ambiguous. The ends were cut back, 0 bases at V and 1 base at J, with 4 bases in the middle. CDR3 size: 15 residues. Looked up from germline, CDR1 is SNHLY and CDR2 is FYNNEI. CDR3 loop: CASSEARSYNSPLHF. Written as DNA, the CDR3 is TGTGCCAGCAGTGAAGCTCGGTCCTATAATTCACCCCTCCACTTT.

Only a few counts were recorded for this clonotype. The chain employs TRBV29-1 and TRBJ2-1; a weak D match, TRBD1 (6 bases). The V gene lost 4 bases and the J gene lost 5 bases, with 9 bases spanning the gap. Germline CDR1 and CDR2: SQVTM and ANQGSEA. The CDR3 has 12 residues. The CDR3 nucleotides are TGCAGCGTTGTGGACAGACACAATGAGCAGTTCTTC. Residues: CSVVDRHNEQFF.

In its sample, this clonotype was seen a few times. The CDR3 is CSVEQDSYEQYF. The CDR3 region has the DNA TGCAGCGTTGAACAGGACTCCTACGAGCAGTACTTC. The rearrangement links TRBV29-1 to TRBJ2-7; D gene ambiguous. The germline CDR1 and CDR2 sequences are SQVTM and ANQGSEA. This CDR3 spans 12 amino acids. The V end lost 2 bases, the J end lost 0 bases, and 5 bases lay between the germline ends.

This sequence joins TRBV15 and TRBJ1-2; 9 nucleotides match TRBD1. This CDR3 spans 13 amino acids. Germline lookup yields CDR1 LNHNV and CDR2 YYDKDF (reference sequence). Trimming at V came to 8 bases and at J to 9 bases, leaving 10 bases not matched to a gene. Written as DNA, the CDR3 is TGTGCCACCGCTAGGGGACAGGGTCTGAGCTACACCTTC. Its protein is CATARGQGLSYTF.

The DNA for the CDR3 is TGTGCCAGCCACCGATCTAGTGGAGAGACCCAGTACTTC. As protein: CASHRSSGETQYF. The chain recombines TRBV18 with TRBJ2-5; D gene unclear. With 8 bases removed from V and 4 bases from J, the gap between germline ends came to 14 bases. The CDR3 is 13 amino acids. Germline CDR1 and CDR2: KGHSH and LQKENI.

This clonotype occurred a few times. The chain recombines TRBV2 with TRBJ2-7; 9 positions match TRBD2. Germline-derived CDR1 and CDR2 are SNHLY and FYNNEI. This CDR3 region has 15 residues. Trimming removed 6 bases from V and 0 bases from J; junction bases left unmatched: 6. CDR3 sequence: CASRASGASSYEQYF. CDR3 sequence (DNA): TGTGCCAGCAGAGCTAGCGGGGCTAGCTCCTACGAGCAGTACTTC.

The CDR3 nucleotides read TGCGCCAGCAGCCTCGAGTTAACTAGCGGACAACAAGAGACCCAGTACTTC. It yields the protein CASSLELTSGQQETQYF. This sequence joins TRBV4-3 and TRBJ2-5, with TRBD2 matching 8 bases. From germline, CDR1 is LGHNA and CDR2 YSLEER. The CDR3 has 17 residues. With V trimmed by 4 bases and J by 2 bases, 12 bases remained unmatched.

This clonotype came up a few times. The genes are TRBV7-3 and TRBJ2-3; 9 bases match TRBD1. J lost 4 bases, V lost 2 bases, and 4 bases had no gene match. Germline lookup yields CDR1 SGHTA and CDR2 FQGTGA. CDR3 size: 15 residues. The CDR3 loop is CASSLLGQGADTQYF. The CDR3 coding sequence is TGTGCCAGCAGCTTATTGGGACAGGGCGCAGATACGCAGTATTTT.

The chain recombines TRBV29-1 with TRBJ2-1; D call uncertain. Trimming stripped 8 bases from V and 8 bases from J, with 13 bases between. Looked up from germline, CDR1 is SQVTM and CDR2 is ANQGSEA. The CDR3 is 11 residues long. CDR3 in DNA: TGCAGCTCGTTAAGTGGCTATGAGCAGTTCTTC. This gives the protein CSSLSGYEQFF.

V and J are TRBV6-5 and TRBJ1-2; D unclear. This CDR3 region has 13 residues. V was clipped by 0 bases and J by 8 bases, with 10 bases between them. Germline CDR1 reads MNHEY; CDR2 reads SVGAGI. CDR3 sequence reads: CASSYSRVSGYTF. CDR3 nucleotides: TGTGCCAGCAGTTACTCGCGGGTCTCCGGCTACACCTTC.

The chain combines TRBV5-1 with TRBJ2-1; TRBD2 matches 11 bases. The CDR3 is made up of 16 amino acids. The germline V gene encodes CDR1 SGHRS and CDR2 YFSETQ. V gave up 4 bases and J gave up 7 bases; unmatched junction bases: 10. CDR3 loop: CASSPLAGAATNEQFF. DNA for the CDR3: TGCGCCAGCAGCCCACTAGCGGGAGCGGCCACTAATGAGCAGTTCTTC. Full variable domain (missing parts from reference TRBV5-1 and TRBJ2-1): KAGVTQTPRYLIKTRGQQVTLSCSPISGHRSVSWYQQTPGQGLQFLFEYFSETQRNKGNFPGRFSGRQFSNSRSEMNVSTLELGDSALYLCASSPLAGAATNEQFFGPGTRLTVL.

This clonotype came up a few times. The chain links TRBV9 to TRBJ2-7, with 8 bases lining up with TRBD2. Germline CDR1 SGDLS, CDR2 YYNGEE. The CDR3 contains 16 residues. The V and J ends lost 4 bases and 0 bases, in that order; junction bases with no gene match: 9. CDR3 sequence (DNA): TGTGCCAGCAGCAACGGAATCAGCGGGAGCTCCTACGAGCAGTACTTC. Its protein product is CASSNGISGSSYEQYF.

The chain combines TRBV2 with TRBJ1-5, with TRBD1 matching over 7 bases. This CDR3 is 16 amino acids long. Germline trimming cut 2 bases from V and 4 bases from J; bases unmatched to any gene: 8. Germline lookup yields CDR1 SNHLY and CDR2 FYNNEI. CDR3 in amino acids: CASSEKAGGGNQPQHF. The CDR3 nucleotides are TGTGCCAGCAGTGAAAAGGCAGGGGGAGGAAATCAGCCCCAGCATTTT.

This clonotype appeared a single time. The rearrangement links TRBV6-2 or TRBV6-3 to TRBJ2-4; 10 bases agree with TRBD1. This CDR3 has 16 residues. With 5 bases clipped from V and 3 bases from J, the junction kept 7 bases outside the gene matches. Germline-derived CDR1 and CDR2 are MNHEY and SVGEGT. The DNA for the CDR3 is TGTGCCAGCAGTAAGACAGGGGGCGAAGGCAAAAACATTCAGTACTTC. The encoded protein is CASSKTGGEGKNIQYF.

The chain has TRBV11-2 and TRBJ2-5; the D gene could be TRBD1 or TRBD2 (5 bases each). The germline V gene encodes CDR1 SGHAT and CDR2 FQNNGV. V was clipped by 5 bases and J by 11 bases, with 21 bases between them. The CDR3 runs to 14 residues. The CDR3 DNA follows: TGTGCCAGCAGCGCAACCGGGACCGCTTGGGAGCAGTACTTC. The encoded protein is CASSATGTAWEQYF. The whole variable domain, remainder taken from reference TRBV11-2 and TRBJ2-5, is EAGVAQSPRYKIIEKRQSVAFWCNPISGHATLYWYQQILGQGPKLLIQFQNNGVVDDSQLPKDRFSAERLKGVDSTLKIQPAKLEDSAVYLCASSATGTAWEQYFGPGTRLLVL.

The V and J genes are TRBV12-3 or TRBV12-4 and TRBJ2-1, with 10 positions matching TRBD2. The CDR3 length is 17 residues. With 6 bases clipped from V and 5 bases from J, the junction kept 13 bases outside the gene matches. CDR3 amino acids: CASSLGVTSGYNNEQFF. The CDR3 DNA follows: TGTGCCAGCAGCCTAGGGGTGACTAGCGGGTATAACAATGAGCAGTTCTTC.

V is TRBV29-1 and J is TRBJ2-3; no firm D call. V was clipped by 4 bases and J by 2 bases, with 13 bases between them. Germline V gene data show CDR1 as SQVTM and CDR2 as ANQGSEA. The CDR3 covers 14 residues. The CDR3 is CSVADQPTTDTQYF. Here the CDR3 DNA reads TGCAGCGTTGCCGACCAACCAACCACAGATACGCAGTATTTT.

J is TRBJ2-5 and V is TRBV10-3; D ambiguous. The CDR3 loop spans 14 amino acids. The V end was cut by 3 bases, the J end by 3 bases, with 11 bases between. From germline, CDR1 is ENHRY and CDR2 SYGVKD. CDR3 coding DNA: TGTGCCATCAGTGAAGTCGTCAGAGAAGAGACCCAGTACTTC. Translation gives CAISEVVREETQYF.

This sequence joins TRBV3-1 and TRBJ2-7; 9 bases line up with TRBD2. Germline trimming cut 3 bases from V and 5 bases from J; bases unmatched to any gene: 5. CDR3 length equals 14 residues. Germline V gene sequence: CDR1 LGHDT, CDR2 YNNKEL (reference sequence). DNA of the CDR3: TGTGCCAGCAGCCAGAGTAGCGGGAGCGACGAGCAGTACTTC. This sequence encodes CASSQSSGSDEQYF.

The chain has TRBV7-3 and TRBJ2-1, with D perhaps matching TRBD1 (5 bases). The length of the CDR3 is 13 residues. V was pared by 7 bases and J by 8 bases, with 15 bases between. The germline V gene encodes CDR1 SGHTA and CDR2 FQGTGA. The CDR3 spells CASTQGMSDEQFF. As DNA, the CDR3 is TGTGCCAGCACCCAGGGTATGAGCGATGAGCAGTTCTTC.

This clonotype was picked up a small number of times. V and J are TRBV7-9 and TRBJ2-1, with a weak D call TRBD2 (6 bases). CDR1 is SEHNR, CDR2 FQNEAQ, per germline (reference sequence). The CDR3 loop spans 16 amino acids. The germline V and J ends were trimmed by 8 bases and 8 bases, with 25 bases remaining between them. CDR3 nucleotides: TGTGCCAGCCCCCGTGAGGGGAGGACGACGGTGGATGAGCAGTTCTTC. As protein: CASPREGRTTVDEQFF.

The chain has TRBV7-2 and TRBJ2-1; D unclear. The CDR3 has 16 amino acids. The V end lost 1 base, the J end lost 0 bases, and 10 bases lay between the germline ends. The germline CDR1 and CDR2 sequences are SGHTA and FQGNSA. The CDR3, as DNA: TGTGCCAGCAGCTTAGACGCGTTATCCTCCTACAATGAGCAGTTCTTC. Amino acid sequence: CASSLDALSSYNEQFF.

This chain joins TRBV12-3 or TRBV12-4 and TRBJ2-1, with TRBD1 as a possible D gene (6 bases). This CDR3 region has 16 residues. The germline V and J ends were trimmed by 6 bases and 2 bases, with 17 bases remaining between them. In DNA, the CDR3 is TGTGCCAGCAGCCAGGGGACCGAGGGGGCCTACAATGAGCAGTTCTTC. It codes for CASSQGTEGAYNEQFF.

This clonotype was observed a few times. The rearrangement joins TRBV29-1 to TRBJ2-7; 8 bases map to TRBD1. The CDR3 sequence is 15 residues long. Germline values: CDR1 SQVTM, CDR2 ANQGSEA. With 6 bases clipped from V and 2 bases from J, the junction kept 12 bases outside the gene matches. CDR3 DNA: TGCAGCGTGGAGGCACAGGGGGATGGGACCTACGAGCAGTACTTC. This sequence encodes CSVEAQGDGTYEQYF.